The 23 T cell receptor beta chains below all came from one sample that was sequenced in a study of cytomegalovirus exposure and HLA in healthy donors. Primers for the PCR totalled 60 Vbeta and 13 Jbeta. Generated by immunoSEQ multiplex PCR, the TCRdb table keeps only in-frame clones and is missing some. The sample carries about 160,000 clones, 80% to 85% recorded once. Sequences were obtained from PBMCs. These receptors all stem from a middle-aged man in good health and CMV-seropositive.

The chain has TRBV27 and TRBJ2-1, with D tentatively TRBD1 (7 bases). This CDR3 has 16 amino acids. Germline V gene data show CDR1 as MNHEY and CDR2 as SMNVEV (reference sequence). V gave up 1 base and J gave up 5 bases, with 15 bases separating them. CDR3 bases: TGTGCCAGCAGTTTATTGGGGGGACAGAGACACAATGAGCAGTTCTTC. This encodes CASSLLGGQRHNEQFF.

DNA of the CDR3: TGTGCCAGCATAGGGAGCTCCTACGAGCAGTACTTC. Encoded protein: CASIGSSYEQYF. This chain joins TRBV6-4 and TRBJ2-7, with D maybe TRBD2 (5 bases). The CDR3 loop spans 12 amino acids. V lost 7 bases, J lost 0 bases, and 7 bases lay in between. The germline V gene has CDR1 MRHNA and CDR2 SNTAGT.

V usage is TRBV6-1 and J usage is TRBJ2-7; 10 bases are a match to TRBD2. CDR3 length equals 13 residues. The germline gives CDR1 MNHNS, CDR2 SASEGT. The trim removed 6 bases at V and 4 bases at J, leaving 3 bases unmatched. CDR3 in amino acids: CASRDSGRYEQYF. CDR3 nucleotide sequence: TGTGCCAGCAGGGATAGCGGGAGGTACGAGCAGTACTTC.

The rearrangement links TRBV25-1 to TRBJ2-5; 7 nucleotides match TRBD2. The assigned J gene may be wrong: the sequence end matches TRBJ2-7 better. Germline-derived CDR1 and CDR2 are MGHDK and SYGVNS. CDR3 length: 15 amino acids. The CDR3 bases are TGTGCCAGCAGTCCCCAGAGCGGGAACTCCTACGAGCAGTACTTC. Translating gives CASSPQSGNSYEQYF.

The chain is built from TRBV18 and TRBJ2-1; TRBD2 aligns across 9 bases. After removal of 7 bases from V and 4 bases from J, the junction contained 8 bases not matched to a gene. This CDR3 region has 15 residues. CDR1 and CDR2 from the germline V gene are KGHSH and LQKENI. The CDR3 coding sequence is TGTGCCAGCTGGCCCGCTAGCGGGGCTTACAATGAGCAGTTCTTC. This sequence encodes CASWPASGAYNEQFF.

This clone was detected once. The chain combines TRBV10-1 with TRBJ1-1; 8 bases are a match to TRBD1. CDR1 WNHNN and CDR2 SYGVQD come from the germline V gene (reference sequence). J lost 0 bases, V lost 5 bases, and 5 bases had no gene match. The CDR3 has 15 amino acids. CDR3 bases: TGCGCCAGCAGTCCCGGGACAGGTTTGAACACTGAAGCTTTCTTT. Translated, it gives CASSPGTGLNTEAFF.

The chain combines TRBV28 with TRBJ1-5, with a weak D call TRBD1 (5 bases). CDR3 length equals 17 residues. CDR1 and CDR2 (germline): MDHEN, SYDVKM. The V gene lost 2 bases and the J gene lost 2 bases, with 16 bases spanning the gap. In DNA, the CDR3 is TGTGCCAGCAGTTTACCGGCAGGGAAGATCGGCAATCAGCCCCAGCATTTT. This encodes CASSLPAGKIGNQPQHF.

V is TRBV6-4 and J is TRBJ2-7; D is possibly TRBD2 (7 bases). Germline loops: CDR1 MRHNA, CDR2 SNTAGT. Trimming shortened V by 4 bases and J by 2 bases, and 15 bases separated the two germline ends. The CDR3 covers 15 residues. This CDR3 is CASSVMGGATYEQYF. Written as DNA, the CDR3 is TGTGCCAGCAGTGTCATGGGGGGGGCGACCTACGAGCAGTACTTC.

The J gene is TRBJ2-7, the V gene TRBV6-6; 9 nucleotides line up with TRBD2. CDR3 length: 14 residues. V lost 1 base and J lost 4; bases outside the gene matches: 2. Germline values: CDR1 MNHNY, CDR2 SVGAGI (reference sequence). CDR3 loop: CASSYLAGAYEQYF. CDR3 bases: TGTGCCAGCAGTTACTTAGCGGGAGCTTACGAGCAGTACTTC.

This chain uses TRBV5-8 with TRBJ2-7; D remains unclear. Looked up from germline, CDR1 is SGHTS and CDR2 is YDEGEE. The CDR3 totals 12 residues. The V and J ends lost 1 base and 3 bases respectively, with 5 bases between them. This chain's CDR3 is CASSLLFYEQYF. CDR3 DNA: TGTGCCAGCAGCTTGCTATTCTACGAGCAGTACTTC. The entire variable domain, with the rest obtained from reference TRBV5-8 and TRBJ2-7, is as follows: EAGVTQSPTHLIKTRGQQATLRCSPISGHTSVYWYQQALGLGLQFLLWYDEGEERNRGNFPPRFSGRQFPNYSSELNVNALELEDSALYLCASSLLFYEQYFGPGTRLTVT.

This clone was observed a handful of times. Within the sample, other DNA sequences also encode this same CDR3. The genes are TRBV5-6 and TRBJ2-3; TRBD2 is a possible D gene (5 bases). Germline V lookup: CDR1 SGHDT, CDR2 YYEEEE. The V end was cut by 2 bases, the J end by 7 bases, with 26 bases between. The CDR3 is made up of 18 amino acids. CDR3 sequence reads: CASSFGVLVKSGYHTQYF. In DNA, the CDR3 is TGTGCCAGCAGCTTTGGGGTCCTAGTGAAAAGCGGATATCATACGCAGTATTTT.

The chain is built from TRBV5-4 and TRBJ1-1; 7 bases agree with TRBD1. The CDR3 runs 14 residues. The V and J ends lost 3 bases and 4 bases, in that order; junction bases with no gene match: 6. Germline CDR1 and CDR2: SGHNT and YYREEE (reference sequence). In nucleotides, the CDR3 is TGTGCCAGCAGCTCGCGACAGGGTTCCACTGAAGCTTTCTTT. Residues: CASSSRQGSTEAFF.

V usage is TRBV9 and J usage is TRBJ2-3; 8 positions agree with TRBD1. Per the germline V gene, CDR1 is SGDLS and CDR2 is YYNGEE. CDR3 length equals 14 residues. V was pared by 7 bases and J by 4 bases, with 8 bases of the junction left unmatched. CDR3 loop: CASAPAGGSDTQYF. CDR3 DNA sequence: TGTGCCAGCGCCCCCGCAGGGGGCTCAGATACGCAGTATTTT. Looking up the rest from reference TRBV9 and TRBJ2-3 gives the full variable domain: DSGVTQTPKHLITATGQRVTLRCSPRSGDLSVYWYQQSLDQGLQFLIQYYNGEERAKGNILERFSAQQFPDLHSELNLSSLELGDSALYFCASAPAGGSDTQYFGPGTRLTVL.

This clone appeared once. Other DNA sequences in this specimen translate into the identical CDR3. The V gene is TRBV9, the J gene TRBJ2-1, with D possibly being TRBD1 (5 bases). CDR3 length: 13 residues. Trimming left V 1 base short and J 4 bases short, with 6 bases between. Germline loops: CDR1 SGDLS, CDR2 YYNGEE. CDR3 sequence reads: CASSVSGYNEQFF. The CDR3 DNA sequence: TGTGCCAGCAGCGTATCAGGGTACAATGAGCAGTTCTTC. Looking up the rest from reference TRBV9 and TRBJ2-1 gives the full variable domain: DSGVTQTPKHLITATGQRVTLRCSPRSGDLSVYWYQQSLDQGLQFLIQYYNGEERAKGNILERFSAQQFPDLHSELNLSSLELGDSALYFCASSVSGYNEQFFGPGTRLTVL.

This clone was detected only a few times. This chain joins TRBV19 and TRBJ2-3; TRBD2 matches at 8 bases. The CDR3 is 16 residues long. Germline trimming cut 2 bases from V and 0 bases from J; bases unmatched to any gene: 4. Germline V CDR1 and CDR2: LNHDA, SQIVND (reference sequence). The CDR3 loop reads CASSISPGGSTDTQYF. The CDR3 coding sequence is TGTGCCAGTAGTATAAGTCCGGGAGGGAGCACAGATACGCAGTATTTT.

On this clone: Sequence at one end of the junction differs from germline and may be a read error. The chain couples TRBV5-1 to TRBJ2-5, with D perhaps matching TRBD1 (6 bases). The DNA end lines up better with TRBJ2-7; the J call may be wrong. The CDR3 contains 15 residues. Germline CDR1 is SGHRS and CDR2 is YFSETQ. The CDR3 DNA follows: TGCGCCAGCACCTTGGCGCAGGGGCCAACCTACGAGCAGTACTTC. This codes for CASTLAQGPTYEQYF.

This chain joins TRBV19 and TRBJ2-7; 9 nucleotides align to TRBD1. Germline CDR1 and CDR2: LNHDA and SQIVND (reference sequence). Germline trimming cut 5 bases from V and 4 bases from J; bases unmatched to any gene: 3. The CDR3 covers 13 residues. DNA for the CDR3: TGTGCCAGTAGTTGGACAGGGGATTACGAGCAGTACTTC. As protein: CASSWTGDYEQYF.

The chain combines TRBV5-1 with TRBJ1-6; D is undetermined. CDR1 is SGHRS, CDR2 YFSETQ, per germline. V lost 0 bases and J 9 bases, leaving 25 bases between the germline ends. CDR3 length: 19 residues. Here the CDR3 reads CASSLGSGFDRIPLSPLHF. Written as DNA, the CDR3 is TGCGCCAGCAGCTTGGGATCGGGTTTTGACCGAATCCCCCTTTCACCCCTCCACTTT.

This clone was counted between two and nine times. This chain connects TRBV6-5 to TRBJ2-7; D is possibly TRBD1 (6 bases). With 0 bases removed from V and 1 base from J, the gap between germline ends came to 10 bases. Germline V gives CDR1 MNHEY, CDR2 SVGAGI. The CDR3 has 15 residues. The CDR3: CASSYSIRGSYEQYF. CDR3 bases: TGTGCCAGCAGTTACTCGATCAGGGGATCCTACGAGCAGTACTTC.

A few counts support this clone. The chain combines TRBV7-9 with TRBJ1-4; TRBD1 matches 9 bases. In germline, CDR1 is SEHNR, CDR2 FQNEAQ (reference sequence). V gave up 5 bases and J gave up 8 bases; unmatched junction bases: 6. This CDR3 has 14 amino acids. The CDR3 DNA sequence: TGTGCCAGCAGCCAGGACAGGGGCCGCGAAAAACTGTTTTTT. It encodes CASSQDRGREKLFF.

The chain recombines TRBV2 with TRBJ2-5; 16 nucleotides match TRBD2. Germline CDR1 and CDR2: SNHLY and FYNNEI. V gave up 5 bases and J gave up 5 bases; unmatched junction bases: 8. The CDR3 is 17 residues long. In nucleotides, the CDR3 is TGTGCCAGCAGTTCCGGGACTAGCGGGGGGGCCTGGGAGACCCAGTACTTC. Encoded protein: CASSSGTSGGAWETQYF.

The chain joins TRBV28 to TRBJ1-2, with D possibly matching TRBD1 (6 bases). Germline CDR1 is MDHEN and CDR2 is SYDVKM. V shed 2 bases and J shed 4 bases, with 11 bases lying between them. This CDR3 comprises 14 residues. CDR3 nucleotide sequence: TGTGCCAGCAGTTTAGGGCAGGGGTTCTATGGCTACACCTTC. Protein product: CASSLGQGFYGYTF.

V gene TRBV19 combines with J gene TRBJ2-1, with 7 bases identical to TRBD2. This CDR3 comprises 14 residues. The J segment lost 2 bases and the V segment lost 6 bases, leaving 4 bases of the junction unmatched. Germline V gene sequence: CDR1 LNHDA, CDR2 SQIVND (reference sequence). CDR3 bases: TGTGCCAGTAGACTAGCGCTTCCCTACAATGAGCAGTTCTTC. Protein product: CASRLALPYNEQFF.